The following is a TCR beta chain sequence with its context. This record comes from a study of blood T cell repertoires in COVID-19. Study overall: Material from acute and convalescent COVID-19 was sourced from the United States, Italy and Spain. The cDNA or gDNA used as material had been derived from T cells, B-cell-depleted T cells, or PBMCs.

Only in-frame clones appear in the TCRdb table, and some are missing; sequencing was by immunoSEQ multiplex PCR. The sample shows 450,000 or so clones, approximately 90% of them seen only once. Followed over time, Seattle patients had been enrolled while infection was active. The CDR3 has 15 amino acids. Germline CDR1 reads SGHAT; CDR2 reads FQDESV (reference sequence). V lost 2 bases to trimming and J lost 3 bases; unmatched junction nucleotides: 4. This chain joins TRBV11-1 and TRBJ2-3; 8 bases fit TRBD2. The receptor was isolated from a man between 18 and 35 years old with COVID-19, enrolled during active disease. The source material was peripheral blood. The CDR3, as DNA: TGTGCCAGCAGCTTACAAGCGGGGGCAACAGATACGCAGTATTTT. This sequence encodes CASSLQAGATDTQYF.